One T cell receptor beta chain is described in this entry. The CDR3 runs to 13 residues. Clones were read by immunoSEQ multiplex PCR, and TCRdb kept only the in-frame ones, dropping some. Seen here are fewer than 250,000 clones, 85% to 95% observed once, and the top ten hold more than 0.8%. The sample is drawn from a study of blood T cell repertoires in COVID-19. Study-level information: In each case, the material was cDNA or gDNA derived from T cells, B-cell-depleted T cells, or PBMCs.

Sequences were obtained from peripheral blood. The genes are TRBV1 and TRBJ2-4; the table names TRBD1, a call not compared with the DNA. TRBV1 is an annotated pseudogene. The receptor comes from a man aged 30 to 45 with COVID-19, enrolled during active disease. CDR3 amino acids: CTSSQAGLYIQYF. CDR3 bases: TGCACCAGCAGCCAAGCAGGTTTGTACATTCAGTACTTC.